The 17 T cell receptor beta chains presented below share a single source sample, sequenced in a study of T cells in narcolepsy. Clones were read by immunoSEQ multiplex PCR, and TCRdb kept only the in-frame ones, dropping some. The sample consists of about 40,000 clones, approximately 88% of them appearing once. Sequenced material: CD45RA- memory CD4+ T cells from PBMCs. These receptors all stem from a human donor with narcolepsy.

This clone has a handful of counts. The chain has TRBV7-9 and TRBJ1-1; maybe TRBD1 (5 bases). This CDR3 comprises 13 residues. The V gene lost 3 bases and the J gene lost 2 bases, with 7 bases spanning the gap. CDR1 is SEHNR and CDR2 is FQNEAQ in the germline V gene (reference sequence). The CDR3 DNA sequence: TGTGCCAGCAGCTTTGGGGCAAACACTGAAGCTTTCTTT. Translated: CASSFGANTEAFF.

This chain connects TRBV5-1 to TRBJ1-5, with D maybe TRBD1 (6 bases). The V end lost 0 bases, the J end lost 8 bases, and 12 bases lay between the germline ends. Germline values: CDR1 SGHRS, CDR2 YFSETQ. The CDR3 contains 14 residues. CDR3 amino acids: CASSLGSAGEPQHF. CDR3 DNA sequence: TGCGCCAGCAGCTTGGGGTCAGCAGGGGAGCCCCAGCATTTT.

The chain recombines TRBV25-1 with TRBJ1-3, with TRBD1 identical over 7 bases. Trimming took 7 bases from V and 2 from J; bases not matched to a gene: 8. The CDR3 consists of 15 residues. Germline V lookup: CDR1 MGHDK, CDR2 SYGVNS. The CDR3 bases are TGTGCCAGCACTAGACAGGGCTTGACTGGAAACACCATATATTTT. It encodes CASTRQGLTGNTIYF. The full variable domain, in which reference TRBV25-1 and TRBJ1-3 provide the parts outside the CDR3, is EADIYQTPRYLVIGTGKKITLECSQTMGHDKMYWYQQDPGMELHLIHYSYGVNSTEKGDLSSESTVSRIRTEHFPLTLESARPSHTSQYLCASTRQGLTGNTIYFGEGSWLTVV.

This chain connects TRBV29-1 to TRBJ2-5; 8 bases are a match to TRBD1. The germline gives CDR1 SQVTM, CDR2 ANQGSEA. Unmatched junction bases numbered 6, after V lost 4 bases and J lost 5 bases. The CDR3 loop spans 13 amino acids. CDR3 protein: CSVAGGSGETQYF. For the CDR3, the DNA is TGCAGCGTTGCAGGGGGCTCGGGGGAGACCCAGTACTTC. The full variable domain, rest sourced from reference TRBV29-1 and TRBJ2-5, is SAVISQKPSRDICQRGTSLTIQCQVDSQVTMMFWYRQQPGQSLTLIATANQGSEATYESGFVIDKFPISRPNLTFSTLTVSNMSPEDSSIYLCSVAGGSGETQYFGPGTRLLVL.

The chain links TRBV6-1 to TRBJ2-7, with D possibly TRBD2 on 6 matching bases. Germline V lookup: CDR1 MNHNS, CDR2 SASEGT. This CDR3 contains 15 residues. The ends were cut back, 3 bases at V and 4 bases at J, with 16 bases in the middle. CDR3 sequence: CASSESLGGWYEQYF. The CDR3 DNA reads TGTGCCAGCAGTGAGTCACTTGGAGGGTGGTACGAGCAGTACTTC.

The CDR3 loop is CASSRDRGQGYTF. CDR3 bases: TGCGCCAGCAGCCGAGACAGGGGGCAAGGCTACACCTTC. The chain employs TRBV5-1 and TRBJ1-2, with TRBD1 matching 10 bases. Losses at the gene ends were 4 bases for V and 8 bases for J; bases not matched to a gene: 5. The CDR3 loop spans 13 amino acids. Germline V gene data show CDR1 as SGHRS and CDR2 as YFSETQ. Complete variable domain (other parts from reference TRBV5-1 and TRBJ1-2): KAGVTQTPRYLIKTRGQQVTLSCSPISGHRSVSWYQQTPGQGLQFLFEYFSETQRNKGNFPGRFSGRQFSNSRSEMNVSTLELGDSALYLCASSRDRGQGYTFGSGTRLTVV.

The rearrangement links TRBV10-2 to TRBJ1-1; 8 nucleotides align to TRBD1. The germline V gene encodes CDR1 WSHSY and CDR2 SAAADI. Unmatched junction bases numbered 7, after V lost 3 bases and J lost 1 base. The CDR3 runs to 16 residues. This CDR3 is CASSDLDRGSNTEAFF. The CDR3, as DNA: TGCGCCAGCAGTGACCTAGACAGGGGCTCGAACACTGAAGCTTTCTTT.

The gene calls are TRBV5-1 and TRBJ1-6; possible D gene TRBD1, 6 bases. V was clipped by 0 bases and J by 8 bases, with 9 bases between them. Per the germline V gene, CDR1 is SGHRS and CDR2 is YFSETQ. The CDR3 has 14 residues. The chain's CDR3 is CASSLGQADSPLHF. CDR3 in DNA: TGCGCCAGCAGCTTGGGACAGGCAGATTCACCCCTCCACTTT.

V usage is TRBV6-1 and J usage is TRBJ1-2, with D perhaps matching TRBD1 (5 bases). V was clipped by 8 bases and J by 5 bases, with 18 bases between them. The length of the CDR3 is 14 residues. Per germline, CDR1 MNHNS and CDR2 SASEGT. The CDR3 bases are TGTGCCAGCTCGGGGAGTTCCACAGGTTATGGCTACACCTTC. Translated: CASSGSSTGYGYTF.

The chain joins TRBV25-1 to TRBJ1-6; D uncertain. V was trimmed by 4 bases and J by 8 bases, leaving 21 bases between them. CDR3 size: 17 residues. Germline loops: CDR1 MGHDK, CDR2 SYGVNS. CDR3 sequence reads: CASSGRGTGYFDSPLHF. The CDR3 nucleotides read TGTGCCAGCAGTGGAAGAGGAACGGGCTATTTTGATTCACCCCTCCACTTT.

CDR3 residues: CAWSPTNYGYTF. The CDR3 bases are TGTGCCTGGAGTCCAACTAACTATGGCTACACCTTC. V is TRBV30 and J is TRBJ1-2; D unresolved. V was cut by 2 bases and J by 0 bases, with 4 bases left in between. Germline lookup yields CDR1 GTSNPN and CDR2 SVGIG (reference sequence). CDR3 size: 12 residues.

This chain joins TRBV29-1 and TRBJ2-7; possibly TRBD1 for D (6 bases). The CDR3 loop spans 14 amino acids. Germline CDR1 is SQVTM and CDR2 is ANQGSEA. V gave up 5 bases and J gave up 2 bases, with 16 bases separating them. The CDR3 protein is CSVRGWDTTYEQYF. CDR3 coding DNA: TGCAGCGTTAGGGGTTGGGACACCACCTACGAGCAGTACTTC.

The chain uses TRBV7-8 and TRBJ1-2, with unresolved D. The V end lost 5 bases, the J end lost 0 bases, and 16 bases lay between the germline ends. This CDR3 is built from 16 residues. Germline loops: CDR1 SGHVS, CDR2 FQNEAQ. The CDR3 spells CASSPEGTGTNYGYTF. The CDR3 DNA is TGTGCCAGCAGCCCGGAGGGTACGGGGACTAACTATGGCTACACCTTC.

The rearrangement uses TRBV9 and TRBJ2-6, with 8 positions matching TRBD1. The V segment lost 3 bases and the J segment 1 base; nucleotides outside the gene matches: 9. The CDR3 contains 18 residues. Germline V gene data show CDR1 as SGDLS and CDR2 as YYNGEE. CDR3 sequence: CASSASPRQGSGANVLTF. In DNA form, the CDR3 reads TGTGCCAGCAGCGCTTCCCCCCGACAGGGGTCTGGGGCCAACGTCCTGACTTTC.

The V gene is TRBV6-1, the J gene TRBJ2-7; possibly TRBD1 for D (6 bases). The CDR3 covers 15 residues. Germline-derived CDR1 and CDR2 are MNHNS and SASEGT. V lost 6 bases to trimming and J lost 0 bases, with 15 bases between them. The CDR3 sequence is CASSLDRLSSYEQYF. The CDR3 DNA reads TGTGCCAGCAGCCTCGACAGGCTGAGCTCCTACGAGCAGTACTTC.

On this clone itself: Mismatch with germline at one junction end may stem from a read error. The chain couples TRBV4-3 to TRBJ1-3; D might be TRBD1 (5 bases). The CDR3 is 14 amino acids. The germline V gene has CDR1 LGHNA and CDR2 YSLEER. The CDR3 DNA reads TGCGCCAGCAGCCAAGGGGGGTCTGGAAACACCATGTATTTT. Translation gives CASSQGGSGNTMYF.

The genes are TRBV30 and TRBJ1-1, with D tentatively TRBD1 (6 bases). The CDR3 is 12 residues long. Trimming took 2 bases from V and 8 from J, leaving 12 bases between them. Germline lookup yields CDR1 GTSNPN and CDR2 SVGIG (reference sequence). The CDR3 sequence: CAWSLGAFEAFF. In DNA, the CDR3 is TGTGCCTGGAGTTTGGGGGCGTTCGAAGCTTTCTTT.